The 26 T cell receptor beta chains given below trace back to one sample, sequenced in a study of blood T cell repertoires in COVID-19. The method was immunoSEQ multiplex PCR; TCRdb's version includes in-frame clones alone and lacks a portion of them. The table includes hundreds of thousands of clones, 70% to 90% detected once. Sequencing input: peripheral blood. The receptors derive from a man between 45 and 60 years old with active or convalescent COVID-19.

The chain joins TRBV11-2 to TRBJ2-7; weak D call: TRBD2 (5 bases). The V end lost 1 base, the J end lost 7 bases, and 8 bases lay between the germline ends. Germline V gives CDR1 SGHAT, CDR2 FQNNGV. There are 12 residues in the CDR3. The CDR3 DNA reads TGTGCCAGCAGCTTAGGCGGGCTTGAGCAGTACTTC. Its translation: CASSLGGLEQYF.

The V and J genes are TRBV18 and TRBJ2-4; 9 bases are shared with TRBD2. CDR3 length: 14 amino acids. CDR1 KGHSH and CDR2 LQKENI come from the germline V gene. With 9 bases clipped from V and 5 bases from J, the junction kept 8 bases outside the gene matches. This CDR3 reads CASSLAGPQNIQYF. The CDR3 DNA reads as TGTGCCAGTTCTCTAGCGGGACCCCAAAACATTCAGTACTTC.

The CDR3 region has the DNA TGCAGCGGACTGACAGGGCGTAGTTCACCCCTCCACTTT. This codes for CSGLTGRSSPLHF. The rearrangement links TRBV29-1 to TRBJ1-6; TRBD1 matches 7 bases. The CDR3 is 13 residues long. CDR1 and CDR2 from the germline V gene are SQVTM and ANQGSEA. The V and J ends lost 7 bases and 9 bases, in that order; junction bases with no gene match: 9.

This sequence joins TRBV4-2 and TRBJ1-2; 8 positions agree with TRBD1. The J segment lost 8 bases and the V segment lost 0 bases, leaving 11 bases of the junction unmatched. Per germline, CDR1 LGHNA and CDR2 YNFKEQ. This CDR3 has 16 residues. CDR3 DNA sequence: TGTGCCAGCAGCCAAGATATCGGGGCAGGGGGCGGGGGCTACACCTTC. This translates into CASSQDIGAGGGGYTF.

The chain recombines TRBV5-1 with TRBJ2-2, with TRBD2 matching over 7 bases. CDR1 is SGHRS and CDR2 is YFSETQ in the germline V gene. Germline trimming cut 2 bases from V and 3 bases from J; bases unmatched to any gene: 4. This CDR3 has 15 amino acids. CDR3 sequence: CASSLAGKDTGELFF. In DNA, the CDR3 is TGCGCCAGCAGCTTAGCGGGGAAGGACACCGGGGAGCTGTTTTTT. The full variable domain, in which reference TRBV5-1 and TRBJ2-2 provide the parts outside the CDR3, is KAGVTQTPRYLIKTRGQQVTLSCSPISGHRSVSWYQQTPGQGLQFLFEYFSETQRNKGNFPGRFSGRQFSNSRSEMNVSTLELGDSALYLCASSLAGKDTGELFFGEGSRLTVL.

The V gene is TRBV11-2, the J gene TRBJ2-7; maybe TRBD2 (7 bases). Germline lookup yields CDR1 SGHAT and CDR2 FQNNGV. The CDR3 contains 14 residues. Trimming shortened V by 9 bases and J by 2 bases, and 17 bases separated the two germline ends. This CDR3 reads CASERGGRTYEQYF. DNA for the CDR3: TGTGCCAGTGAAAGGGGGGGAAGAACCTACGAGCAGTACTTC.

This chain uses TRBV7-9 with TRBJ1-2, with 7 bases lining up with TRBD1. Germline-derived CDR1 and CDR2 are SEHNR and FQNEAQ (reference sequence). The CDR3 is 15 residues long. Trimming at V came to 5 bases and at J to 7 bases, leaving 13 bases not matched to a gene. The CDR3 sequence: CASSTGDSFIFGYTF. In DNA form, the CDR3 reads TGTGCCAGCAGCACCGGGGACAGCTTTATTTTTGGCTACACCTTC.

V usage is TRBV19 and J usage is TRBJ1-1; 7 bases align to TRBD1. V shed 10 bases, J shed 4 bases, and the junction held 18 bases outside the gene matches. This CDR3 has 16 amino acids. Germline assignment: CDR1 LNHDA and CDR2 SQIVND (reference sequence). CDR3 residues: CATTTRLTGYGTEAFF. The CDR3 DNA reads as TGTGCCACCACCACCAGGTTGACAGGGTATGGCACTGAAGCTTTCTTT. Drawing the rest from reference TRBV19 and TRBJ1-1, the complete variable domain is DGGITQSPKYLFRKEGQNVTLSCEQNLNHDAMYWYRQDPGQGLRLIYYSQIVNDFQKGDIAEGYSVSREKKESFPLTVTSAQKNPTAFYLCATTTRLTGYGTEAFFGQGTRLTVV.

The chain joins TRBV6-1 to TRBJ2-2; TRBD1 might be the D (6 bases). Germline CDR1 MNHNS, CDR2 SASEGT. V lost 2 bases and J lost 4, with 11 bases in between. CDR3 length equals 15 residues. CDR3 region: CASSEHRAPTGELFF. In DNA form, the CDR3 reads TGTGCCAGCAGTGAACACAGGGCGCCCACCGGGGAGCTGTTTTTT.

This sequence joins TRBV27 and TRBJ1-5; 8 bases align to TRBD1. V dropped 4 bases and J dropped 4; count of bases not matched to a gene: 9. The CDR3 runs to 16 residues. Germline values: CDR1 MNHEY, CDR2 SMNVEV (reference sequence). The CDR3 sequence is CASSSPRGQVNQPQHF. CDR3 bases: TGTGCCAGCAGTTCCCCCCGGGGACAGGTAAATCAGCCCCAGCATTTT.

CDR3 DNA sequence: TGTGCCAGCGGAACCGGGACAGGGGGACGCGAGCAGTACTTC. Protein product: CASGTGTGGREQYF. The chain carries TRBV6-5 and TRBJ2-7; 11 positions agree with TRBD1. The CDR3 totals 14 residues. The trim removed 8 bases at V and 6 bases at J, leaving 9 bases unmatched. Germline CDR1 is MNHEY and CDR2 is SVGAGI.

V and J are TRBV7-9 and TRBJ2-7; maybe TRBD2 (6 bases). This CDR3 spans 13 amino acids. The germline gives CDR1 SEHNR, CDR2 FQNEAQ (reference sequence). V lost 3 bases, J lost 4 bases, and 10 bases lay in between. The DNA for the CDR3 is TGTGCCAGCAGCTTGGCTCGGGAGTACGAGCAGTACTTC. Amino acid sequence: CASSLAREYEQYF.

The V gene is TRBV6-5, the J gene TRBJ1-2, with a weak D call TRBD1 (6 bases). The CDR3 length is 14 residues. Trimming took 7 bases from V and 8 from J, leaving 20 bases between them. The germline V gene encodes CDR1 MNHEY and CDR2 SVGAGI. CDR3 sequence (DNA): TGTGCCAGCACCTCAGCGGGGGGGCGAGGAGGCTACACCTTC. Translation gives CASTSAGGRGGYTF.

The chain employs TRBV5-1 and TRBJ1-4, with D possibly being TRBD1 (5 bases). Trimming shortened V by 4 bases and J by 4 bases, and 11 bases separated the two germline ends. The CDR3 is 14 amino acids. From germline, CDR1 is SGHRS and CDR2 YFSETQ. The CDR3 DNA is TGCGCCAGCAGCCGGGGGACGGGTAATGAAAAACTGTTTTTT. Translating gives CASSRGTGNEKLFF.

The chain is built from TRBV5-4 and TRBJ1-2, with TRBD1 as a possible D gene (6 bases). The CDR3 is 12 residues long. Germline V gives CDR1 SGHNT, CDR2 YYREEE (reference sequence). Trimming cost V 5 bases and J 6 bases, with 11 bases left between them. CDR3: CASSFTGNGYTF. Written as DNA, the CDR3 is TGTGCCAGCAGTTTTACAGGGAATGGCTACACCTTC.

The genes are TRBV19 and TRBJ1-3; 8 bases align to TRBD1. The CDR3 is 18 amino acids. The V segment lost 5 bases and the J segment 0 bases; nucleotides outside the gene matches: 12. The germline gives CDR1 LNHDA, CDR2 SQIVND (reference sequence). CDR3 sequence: CASSGRTGRDGSGNTIYF. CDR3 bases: TGTGCCAGTAGTGGGCGGACAGGGAGGGATGGCTCTGGAAACACCATATATTTT.

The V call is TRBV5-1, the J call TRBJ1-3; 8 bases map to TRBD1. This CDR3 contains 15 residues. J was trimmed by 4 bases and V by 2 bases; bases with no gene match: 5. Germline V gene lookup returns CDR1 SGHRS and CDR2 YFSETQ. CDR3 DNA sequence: TGCGCCAGCAGCTTCCGACAGGGGCCCGGAAACACCATATATTTT. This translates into CASSFRQGPGNTIYF. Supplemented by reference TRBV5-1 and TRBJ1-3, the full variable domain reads KAGVTQTPRYLIKTRGQQVTLSCSPISGHRSVSWYQQTPGQGLQFLFEYFSETQRNKGNFPGRFSGRQFSNSRSEMNVSTLELGDSALYLCASSFRQGPGNTIYFGEGSWLTVV.

CDR3 bases: TGTGCCAGCAACCCCCGCGGACAGGGAGTCGCAGATACGCAGTATTTT. Residues: CASNPRGQGVADTQYF. This chain links TRBV11-1 with TRBJ2-3; 8 nucleotides align to TRBD1. The J segment lost 4 bases and the V segment lost 7 bases, leaving 13 bases of the junction unmatched. CDR1 is SGHAT and CDR2 is FQDESV in the germline V gene (reference sequence). The CDR3 totals 16 residues. The variable domain in full, with the rest retrieved from reference TRBV11-1 and TRBJ2-3, is EAEVAQSPRYKITEKSQAVAFWCDPISGHATLYWYRQILGQGPELLVQFQDESVVDDSQLPKDRFSAERLKGVDSTLKIQPAELGDSAMYLCASNPRGQGVADTQYFGPGTRLTVL.

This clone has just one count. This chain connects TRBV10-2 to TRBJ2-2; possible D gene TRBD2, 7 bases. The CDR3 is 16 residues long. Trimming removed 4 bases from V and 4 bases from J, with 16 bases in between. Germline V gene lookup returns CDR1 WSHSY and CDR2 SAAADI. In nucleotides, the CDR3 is TGCGCCAGCAGTGGGGCGGGGGCCTGGATCACCGGGGAGCTGTTTTTT. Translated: CASSGAGAWITGELFF.

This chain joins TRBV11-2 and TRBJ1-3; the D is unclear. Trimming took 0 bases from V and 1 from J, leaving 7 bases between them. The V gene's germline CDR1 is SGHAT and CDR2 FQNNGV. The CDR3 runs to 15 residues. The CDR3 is CASSLDTVSGNTIYF. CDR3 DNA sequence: TGTGCCAGCAGCTTAGATACGGTTTCTGGAAACACCATATATTTT.

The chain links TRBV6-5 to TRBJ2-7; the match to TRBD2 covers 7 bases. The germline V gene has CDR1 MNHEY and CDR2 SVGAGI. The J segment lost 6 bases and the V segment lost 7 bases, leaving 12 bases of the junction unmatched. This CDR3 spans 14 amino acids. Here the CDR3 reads CASTELAGRGEQYF. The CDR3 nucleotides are TGTGCCAGCACCGAACTAGCAGGGAGGGGCGAGCAGTACTTC.

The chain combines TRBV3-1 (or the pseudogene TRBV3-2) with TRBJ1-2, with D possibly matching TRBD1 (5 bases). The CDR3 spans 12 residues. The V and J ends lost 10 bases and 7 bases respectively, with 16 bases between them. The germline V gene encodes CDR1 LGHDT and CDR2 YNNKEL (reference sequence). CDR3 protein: CATSSPGGGYTF. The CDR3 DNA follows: TGTGCCACCTCCTCGCCCGGGGGTGGCTACACCTTC.

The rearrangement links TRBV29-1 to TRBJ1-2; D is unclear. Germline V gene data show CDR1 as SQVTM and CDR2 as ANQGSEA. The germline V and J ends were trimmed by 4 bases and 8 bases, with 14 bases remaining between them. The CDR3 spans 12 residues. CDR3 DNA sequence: TGCAGCGTTGCATGGTCAGCAGGCGGCTACACCTTC. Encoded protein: CSVAWSAGGYTF.

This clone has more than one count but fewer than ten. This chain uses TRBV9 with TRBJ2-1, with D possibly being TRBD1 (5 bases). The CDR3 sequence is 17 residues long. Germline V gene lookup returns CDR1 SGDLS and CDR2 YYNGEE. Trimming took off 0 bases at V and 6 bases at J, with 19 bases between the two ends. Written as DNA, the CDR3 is TGTGCCAGCAGCGTAGAGGGTTGGGGCTCCGGTTCCAATGAGCAGTTCTTC. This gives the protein CASSVEGWGSGSNEQFF.

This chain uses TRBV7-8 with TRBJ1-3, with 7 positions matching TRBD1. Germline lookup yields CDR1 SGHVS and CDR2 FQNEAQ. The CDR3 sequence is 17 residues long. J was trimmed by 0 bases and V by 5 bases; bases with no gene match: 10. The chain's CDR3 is CASSPRQGPSSGNTIYF. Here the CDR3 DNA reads TGTGCCAGCAGCCCCCGACAGGGCCCCAGCTCTGGAAACACCATATATTTT.

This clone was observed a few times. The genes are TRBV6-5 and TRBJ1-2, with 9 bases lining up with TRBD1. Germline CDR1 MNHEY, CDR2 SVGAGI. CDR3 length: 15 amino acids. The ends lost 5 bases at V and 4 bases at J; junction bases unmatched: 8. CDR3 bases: TGTGCCAGCAGTCCGGGGGACAGGGTCCCCTATGGCTACACCTTC. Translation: CASSPGDRVPYGYTF.